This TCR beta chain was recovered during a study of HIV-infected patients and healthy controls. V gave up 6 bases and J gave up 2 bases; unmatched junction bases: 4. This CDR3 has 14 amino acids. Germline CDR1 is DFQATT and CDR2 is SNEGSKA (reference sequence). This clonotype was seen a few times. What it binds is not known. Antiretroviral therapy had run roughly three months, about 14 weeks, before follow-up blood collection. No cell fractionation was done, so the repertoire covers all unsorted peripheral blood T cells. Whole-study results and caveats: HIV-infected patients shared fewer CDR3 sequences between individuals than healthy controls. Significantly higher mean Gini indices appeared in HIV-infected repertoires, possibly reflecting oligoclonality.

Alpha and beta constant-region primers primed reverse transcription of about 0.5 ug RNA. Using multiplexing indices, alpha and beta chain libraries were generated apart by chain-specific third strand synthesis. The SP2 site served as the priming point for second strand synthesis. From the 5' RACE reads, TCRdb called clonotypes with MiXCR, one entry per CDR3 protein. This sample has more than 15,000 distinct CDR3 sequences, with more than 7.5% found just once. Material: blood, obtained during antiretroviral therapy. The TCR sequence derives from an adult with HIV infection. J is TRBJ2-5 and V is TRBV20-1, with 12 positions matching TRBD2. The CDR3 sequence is CSALAGGPQETQYF. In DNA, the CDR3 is TGCAGTGCCCTAGCGGGAGGGCCGCAAGAGACCCAGTACTTC.